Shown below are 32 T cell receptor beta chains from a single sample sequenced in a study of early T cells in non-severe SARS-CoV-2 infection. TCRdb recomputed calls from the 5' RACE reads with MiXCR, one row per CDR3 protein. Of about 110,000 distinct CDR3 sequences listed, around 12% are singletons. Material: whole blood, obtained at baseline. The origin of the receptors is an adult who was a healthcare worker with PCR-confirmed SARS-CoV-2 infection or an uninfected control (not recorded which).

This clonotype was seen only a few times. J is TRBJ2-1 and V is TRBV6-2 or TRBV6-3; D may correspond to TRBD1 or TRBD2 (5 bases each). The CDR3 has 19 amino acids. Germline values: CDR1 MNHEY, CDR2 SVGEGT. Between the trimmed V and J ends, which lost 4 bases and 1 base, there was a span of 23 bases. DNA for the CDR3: TGTGCCAGCAGTTTTAATCAAGGAAGTGGGGGAAATTCCTACAATGAGCAGTTCTTC. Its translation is CASSFNQGSGGNSYNEQFF.

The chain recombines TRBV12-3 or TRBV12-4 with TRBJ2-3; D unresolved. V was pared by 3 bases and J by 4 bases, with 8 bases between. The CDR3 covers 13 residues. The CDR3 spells CASSFLVADTQYF. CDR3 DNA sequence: TGTGCCAGCAGTTTTTTAGTGGCAGATACGCAGTATTTT.

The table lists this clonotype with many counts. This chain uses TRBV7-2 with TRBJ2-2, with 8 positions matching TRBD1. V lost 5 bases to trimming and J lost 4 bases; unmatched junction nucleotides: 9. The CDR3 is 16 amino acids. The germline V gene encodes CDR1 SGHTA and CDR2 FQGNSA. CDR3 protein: CASSPLDRAGTGELFF. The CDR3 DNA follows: TGTGCCAGCAGCCCATTGGACAGGGCTGGCACCGGGGAGCTGTTTTTT.

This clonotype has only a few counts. As DNA, the CDR3 is TGTGCCAGCAAGGGGACTGAAGCTTTCTTT. Translated, it gives CASKGTEAFF. This chain connects TRBV12-3 or TRBV12-4 to TRBJ1-1; TRBD1 is a possible D gene (5 bases). V lost 7 bases to trimming and J lost 5 bases, with 5 bases between them. The CDR3 runs 10 residues.

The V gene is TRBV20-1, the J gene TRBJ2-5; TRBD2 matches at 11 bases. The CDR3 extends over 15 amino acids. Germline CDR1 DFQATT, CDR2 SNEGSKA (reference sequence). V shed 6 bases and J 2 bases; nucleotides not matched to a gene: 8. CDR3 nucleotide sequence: TGCAGTGCCACGGGGACTAGCGGCTCACAAGAGACCCAGTACTTC. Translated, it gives CSATGTSGSQETQYF.

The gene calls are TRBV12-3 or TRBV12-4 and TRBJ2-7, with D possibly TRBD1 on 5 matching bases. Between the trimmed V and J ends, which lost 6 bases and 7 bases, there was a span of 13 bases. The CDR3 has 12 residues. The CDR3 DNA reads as TGTGCCAGCAGAGCAGGGATGGGAGAGCAGTACTTC. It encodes CASRAGMGEQYF.

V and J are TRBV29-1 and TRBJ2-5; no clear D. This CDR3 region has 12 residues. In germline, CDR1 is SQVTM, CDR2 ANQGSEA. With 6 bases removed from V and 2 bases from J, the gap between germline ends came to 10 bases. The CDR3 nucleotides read TGCAGCGTCGCTGACGGGCAAGAGACCCAGTACTTC. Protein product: CSVADGQETQYF.

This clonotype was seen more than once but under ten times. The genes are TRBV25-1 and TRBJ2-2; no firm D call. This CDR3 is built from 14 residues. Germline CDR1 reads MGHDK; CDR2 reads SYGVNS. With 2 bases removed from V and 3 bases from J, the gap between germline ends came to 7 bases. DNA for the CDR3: TGTGCCAGCAGTGAAAAAGGCTACACCGGGGAGCTGTTTTTT. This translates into CASSEKGYTGELFF.

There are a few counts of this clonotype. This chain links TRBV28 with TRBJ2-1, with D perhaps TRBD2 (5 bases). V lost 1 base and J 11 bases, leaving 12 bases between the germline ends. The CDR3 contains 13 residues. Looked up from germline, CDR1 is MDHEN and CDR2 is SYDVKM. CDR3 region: CASSLSDRDQQFF. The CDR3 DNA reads TGTGCCAGCAGTTTATCGGATCGGGATCAGCAGTTCTTC.

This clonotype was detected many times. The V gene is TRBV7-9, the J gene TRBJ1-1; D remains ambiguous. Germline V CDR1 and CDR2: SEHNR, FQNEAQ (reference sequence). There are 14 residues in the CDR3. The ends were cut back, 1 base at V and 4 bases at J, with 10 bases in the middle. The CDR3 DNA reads TGTGCCAGCAGCTTAGTATCGGTGGCCACTGAAGCTTTCTTT. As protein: CASSLVSVATEAFF.

The CDR3 coding sequence is TGTGCCAGTAGTACCTTTAGCGGGGGCAGCACAGATACGCAGTATTTT. It yields the protein CASSTFSGGSTDTQYF. This chain connects TRBV19 to TRBJ2-3, with 9 nucleotides matching TRBD2. This CDR3 has 16 amino acids. Trimming removed 4 bases from V and 0 bases from J; junction bases left unmatched: 5. Germline CDR1 is LNHDA and CDR2 is SQIVND (reference sequence).

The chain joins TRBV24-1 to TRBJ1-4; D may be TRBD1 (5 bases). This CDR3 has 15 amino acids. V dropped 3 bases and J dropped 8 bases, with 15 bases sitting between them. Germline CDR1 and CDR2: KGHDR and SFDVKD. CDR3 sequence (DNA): TGTGCCACCAGTGATGCCTCGGGGGGAGGCGAAAAACTGTTTTTT. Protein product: CATSDASGGGEKLFF.

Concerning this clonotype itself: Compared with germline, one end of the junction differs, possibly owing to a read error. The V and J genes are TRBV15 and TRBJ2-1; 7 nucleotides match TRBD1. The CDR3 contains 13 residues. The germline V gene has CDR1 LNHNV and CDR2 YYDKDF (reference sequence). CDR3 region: CATRKTGYSEQFF. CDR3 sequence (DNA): TGTGCCACCAGAAAGACAGGGTACAGTGAGCAGTTCTTC.

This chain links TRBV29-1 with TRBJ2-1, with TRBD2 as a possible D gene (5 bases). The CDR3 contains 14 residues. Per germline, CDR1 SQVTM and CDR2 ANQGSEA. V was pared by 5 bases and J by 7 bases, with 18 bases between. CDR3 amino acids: CSVYGLGSGNEQFF. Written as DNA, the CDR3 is TGCAGCGTTTATGGACTGGGTTCGGGGAATGAGCAGTTCTTC.

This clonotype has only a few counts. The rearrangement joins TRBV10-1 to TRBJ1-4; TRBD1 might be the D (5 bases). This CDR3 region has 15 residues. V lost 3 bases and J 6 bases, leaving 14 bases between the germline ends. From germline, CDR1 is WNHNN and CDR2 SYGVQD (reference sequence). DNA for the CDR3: TGCGCCAGCAGTGAAGGGGTCGGCCGAGATGAAAAACTGTTTTTT. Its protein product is CASSEGVGRDEKLFF.

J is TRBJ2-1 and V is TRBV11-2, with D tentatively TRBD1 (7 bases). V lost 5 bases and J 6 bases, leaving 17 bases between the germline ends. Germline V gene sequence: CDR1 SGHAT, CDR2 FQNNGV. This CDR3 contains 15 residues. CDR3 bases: TGTGCCAGCAGCCCCCAAGTCAGGGGGGTCAATGAGCAGTTCTTC. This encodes CASSPQVRGVNEQFF.

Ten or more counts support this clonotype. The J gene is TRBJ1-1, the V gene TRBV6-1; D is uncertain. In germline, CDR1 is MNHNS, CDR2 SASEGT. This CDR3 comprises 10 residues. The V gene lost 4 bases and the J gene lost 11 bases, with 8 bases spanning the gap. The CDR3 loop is CASSGRMAFF. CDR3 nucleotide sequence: TGTGCCAGCAGTGGACGCATGGCTTTCTTT.

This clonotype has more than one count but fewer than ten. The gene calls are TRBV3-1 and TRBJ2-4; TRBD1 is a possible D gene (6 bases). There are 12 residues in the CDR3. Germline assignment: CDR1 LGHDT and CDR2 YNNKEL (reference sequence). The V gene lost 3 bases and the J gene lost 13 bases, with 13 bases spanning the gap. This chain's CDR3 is CASSQGATGQYF. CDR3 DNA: TGTGCCAGCAGCCAGGGGGCCACGGGACAGTACTTC.

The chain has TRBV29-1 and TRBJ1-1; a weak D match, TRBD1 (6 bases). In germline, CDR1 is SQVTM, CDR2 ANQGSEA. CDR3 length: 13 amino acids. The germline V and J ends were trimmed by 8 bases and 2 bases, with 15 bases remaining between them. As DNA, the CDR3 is TGCAGCCCTTCTTCACAGGGAAACACTGAAGCTTTCTTT. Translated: CSPSSQGNTEAFF. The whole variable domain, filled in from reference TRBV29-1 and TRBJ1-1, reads SAVISQKPSRDICQRGTSLTIQCQVDSQVTMMFWYRQQPGQSLTLIATANQGSEATYESGFVIDKFPISRPNLTFSTLTVSNMSPEDSSIYLCSPSSQGNTEAFFGQGTRLTVV.

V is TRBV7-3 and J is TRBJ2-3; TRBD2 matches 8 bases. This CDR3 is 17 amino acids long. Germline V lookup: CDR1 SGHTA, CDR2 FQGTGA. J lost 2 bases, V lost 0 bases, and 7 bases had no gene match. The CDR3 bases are TGTGCCAGCAGCTTAACTTTGGCGGGGGGCCTCACAGATACGCAGTATTTT. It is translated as CASSLTLAGGLTDTQYF.

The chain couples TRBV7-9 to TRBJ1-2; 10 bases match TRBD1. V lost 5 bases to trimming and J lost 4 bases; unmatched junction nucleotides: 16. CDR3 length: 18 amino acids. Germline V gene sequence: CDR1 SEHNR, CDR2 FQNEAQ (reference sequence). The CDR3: CASSPRQGALRTPYGYTF. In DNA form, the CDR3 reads TGTGCCAGCAGCCCCCGACAGGGGGCCCTCCGAACCCCCTATGGCTACACCTTC.

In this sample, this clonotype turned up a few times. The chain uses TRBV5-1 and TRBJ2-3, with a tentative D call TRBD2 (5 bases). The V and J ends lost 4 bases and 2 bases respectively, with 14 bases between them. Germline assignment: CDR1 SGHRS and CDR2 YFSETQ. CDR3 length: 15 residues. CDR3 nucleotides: TGCGCCAGCAGCCCGAGCGGCATCGCCACAGATACGCAGTATTTT. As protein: CASSPSGIATDTQYF.

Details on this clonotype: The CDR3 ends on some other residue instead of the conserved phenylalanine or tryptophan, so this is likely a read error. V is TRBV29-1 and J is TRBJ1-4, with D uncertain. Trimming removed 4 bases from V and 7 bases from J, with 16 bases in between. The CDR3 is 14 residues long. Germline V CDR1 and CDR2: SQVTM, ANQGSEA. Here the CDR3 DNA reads TGCAGCGTTGGAGATTTGATGGGGAGTGAAAAACTGTTTTCT. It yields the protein CSVGDLMGSEKLFS.

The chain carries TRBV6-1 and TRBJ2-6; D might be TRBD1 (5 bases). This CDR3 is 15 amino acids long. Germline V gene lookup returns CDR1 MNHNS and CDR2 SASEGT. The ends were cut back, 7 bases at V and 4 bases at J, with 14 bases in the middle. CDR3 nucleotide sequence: TGTGCCAGCAAGTCCAGGGTAACGGGGGCCAACGTCCTGACTTTC. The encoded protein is CASKSRVTGANVLTF.

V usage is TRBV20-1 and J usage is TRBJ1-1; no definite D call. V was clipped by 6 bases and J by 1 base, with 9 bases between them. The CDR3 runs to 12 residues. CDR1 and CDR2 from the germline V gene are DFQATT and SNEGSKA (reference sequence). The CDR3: CSASNENTEAFF. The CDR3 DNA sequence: TGCAGTGCCTCGAACGAGAACACTGAAGCTTTCTTT.

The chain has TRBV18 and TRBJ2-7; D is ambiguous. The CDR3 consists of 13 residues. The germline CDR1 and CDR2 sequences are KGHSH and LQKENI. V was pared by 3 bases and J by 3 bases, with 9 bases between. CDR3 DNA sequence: TGTGCCAGCTCACCCTCCAACGACTACGAGCAGTACTTC. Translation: CASSPSNDYEQYF.

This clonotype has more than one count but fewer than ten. Here the CDR3 DNA reads TGTGCCAGCAGCCGTCTGGGCCCCACTGAAGCTTTCTTT. Translation gives CASSRLGPTEAFF. This chain uses TRBV14 with TRBJ1-1; D gene unclear. Germline CDR1 is SGHDN and CDR2 is FVKESK. The V gene lost 4 bases and the J gene lost 4 bases, with 10 bases spanning the gap. CDR3 length equals 13 residues.

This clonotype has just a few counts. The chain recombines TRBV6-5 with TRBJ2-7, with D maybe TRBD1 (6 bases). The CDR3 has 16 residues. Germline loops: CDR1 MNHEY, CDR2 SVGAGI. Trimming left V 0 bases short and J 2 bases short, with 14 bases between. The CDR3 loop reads CASSYSQPPGAYEQYF. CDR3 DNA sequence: TGTGCCAGCAGTTACTCTCAACCTCCAGGGGCCTACGAGCAGTACTTC.

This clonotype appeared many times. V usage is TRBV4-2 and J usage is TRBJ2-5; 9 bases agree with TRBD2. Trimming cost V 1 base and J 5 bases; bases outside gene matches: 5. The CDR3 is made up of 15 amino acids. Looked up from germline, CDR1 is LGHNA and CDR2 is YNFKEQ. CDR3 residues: CASSQASSGVETQYF. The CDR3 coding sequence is TGTGCCAGCAGCCAAGCTTCTAGCGGGGTTGAGACCCAGTACTTC.

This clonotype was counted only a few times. The DNA for the CDR3 is TGTGCCAGCAGAGCCGCCTACAGCACCGGGGAGCTGTTTTTT. It codes for CASRAAYSTGELFF. V usage is TRBV6-2 or TRBV6-3 and J usage is TRBJ2-2; D uncertain. CDR1 is MNHEY and CDR2 is SVGEGT in the germline V gene. This CDR3 spans 14 amino acids. V was shortened by 6 bases and J by 4 bases, with 12 bases between the two germline ends.

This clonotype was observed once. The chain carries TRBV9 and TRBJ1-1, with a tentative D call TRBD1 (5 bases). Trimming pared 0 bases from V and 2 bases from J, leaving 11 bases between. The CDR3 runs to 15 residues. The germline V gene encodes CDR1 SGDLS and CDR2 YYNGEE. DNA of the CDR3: TGTGCCAGCAGCGTAGCTCCGGGGGAAAACACTGAAGCTTTCTTT. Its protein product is CASSVAPGENTEAFF.

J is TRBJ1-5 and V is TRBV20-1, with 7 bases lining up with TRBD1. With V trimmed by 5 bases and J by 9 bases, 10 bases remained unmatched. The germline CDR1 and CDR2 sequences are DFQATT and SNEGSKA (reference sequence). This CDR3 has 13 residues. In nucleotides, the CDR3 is TGCAGTGCTGGACAGGTGATTACTCTGCCCCAGCATTTT. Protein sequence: CSAGQVITLPQHF.